The present T cell receptor (beta chain) was sequenced within a study of T-cell memory formation after mild COVID-19 (dated by TCRdb to the early 2020s). With respect to the entire study: Most TCR sequence clusters were specific to one of the two donors. Longitudinal TCRalpha and TCRbeta repertoire sequencing tracked T-cell clones expanding and contracting after mild COVID-19 in two donors. The cohort was made up of two young adult volunteers, one female and one male, who were previously healthy.

The CDR3 runs 14 residues from the cysteine to the phenylalanine. This entry keeps only the CDR3 DNA: 42 bases, framed from base 1. The V end gives up 3 bases and the J end 3 bases, leaving 3 bases in the junction not matched to a gene. From a lookup of the germline V gene (reference sequence), CDR1 and CDR2 are LGHDT and YNNKEL. Reads for this sample came from an Illumina NovaSeq 6000. TCRalpha and TCRbeta cDNA libraries were constructed by 5'RACE with constant-segment primers, with sample barcodes and unique molecular identifiers being introduced. Trizol reagent was used to extract RNA from every sample. The libraries were amplified in two PCR steps, and the second step added a second sample barcode and Illumina TruSeq adapters. Sequencing of libraries was performed on an Illumina NovaSeq with 2 x 150 bp paired-end reads. The original methods were these. The reads were demultiplexed and collapsed into UMI-guided consensus sequences using migec v1.2.7. Using mixcr v2.1.11, UMI consensuses were aligned to TRA and TRB V and J templates and then assembled into clonotypes. A clonotype was counted as expanded or contracted only if both edgeR and NoisET called the change significant, with noise models trained on biological replicates. For edgeR calls, a false discovery rate-adjusted p below 0.01 and a log2 fold-change threshold of 1 were applied. As an exploratory analysis of dynamics, PCA with hierarchical clustering was applied to max-normalized trajectories of the 1000 most abundant clonotypes. Each responding clone was given a CD4 or CD8 phenotype based on the CD4+ and CD8+ repertoires, which had been sequenced separately. Using fastp trimming at Q25 and MiXCR clonotype assembly, TCRdb reanalyzed the public sequencing data and kept in-frame beta chains. CDR3 protein sequences are deduplicated, and each keeps its most common genes and DNA. The V and J calls were not made by the authors but by TCRdb's processing. For this sample there are approximately 51,000 distinct CDR3 sequences; approximately 9% appear just once. The ten largest make up roughly 10% of the sample.

What the study reported, not specific to this receptor: Only two mild cases were covered in the study, and larger cohorts including severe cases with pre-infection samples were considered necessary. The detection of some responding clones in pre-infection memory suggests that pre-existing cross-reactive memory T cells joined the SARS-CoV-2 response. Contracting CD4+ clones appeared mostly in the CM and EM memory subsets, whereas CD8+ clones were enriched in EMRA. SARS-CoV-2 specificity was not confirmed for the second-wave clones peaking on day 37. Balanced CD4/CD8 phenotypes were observed for clones contracting from day 15 to 85, whereas a bias towards CD4+ was observed for a second wave of clones expanding from day 15 to 37.

PBMCs were isolated by Ficoll-Paque density gradient centrifugation. This clonotype was seen more than once but under ten times. It lacks a known antigen. No much larger clonotype is one base removed from it; base qualities were not supplied. The sample was PBMCs or a T cell subset sorted from them (not recorded which). This chain joins TRBV3-1 to TRBJ1-2; TRBD1 aligns with 8 central bases. The source of this sequence is an adult woman who had mild COVID-19 (a few samples of this study predate the infection). The sample titles of this study are shuffled in the database, so cell type and time point are left out; the donor was told from shared clones. The nucleotide sequence is given as TGTGCCAGCAGCCATTGGGGACAGGACTATGGCTACACCTTC. Its coded protein is CASSHWGQDYGYTF. Reference TRBV3-1 and TRBJ1-2 proteins supply the regions before and after the CDR3; the full variable domain is: DTAVSQTPKYLVTQMGNDKSIKCEQNLGHDTMYWYKQDSKKFLKIMFSYNNKELIINETVPNRFSPKSPDKAHLNLHINSLELGDSAVYFCASSHWGQDYGYTFGSGTRLTVV.